What follows are 7 T cell receptor beta chains derived from one specimen sequenced in a study of identical twins. TCRdb passed the 5' RACE reads through MiXCR, listing each CDR3 protein once. The sample lists 400,000 to 550,000 distinct CDR3 sequences; around 20% were seen once. The same data also went into a second study, on T cells expressing NK-cell markers.

The sequenced material came from CD4+ T cells sorted from blood. All receptors come from a woman between 18 and 29 years old in good health.

J is TRBJ2-7 and V is TRBV7-8; 9 bases line up with TRBD1. From germline, CDR1 is SGHVS and CDR2 FQNEAQ. The V gene end was trimmed by 5 bases and the J gene end by 5 bases; junction bases not matched to a gene: 10. The CDR3 consists of 15 residues. DNA for the CDR3: TGTGCCAGCAGCCCCGGACGCGACAGGGGGGACGAGCAGTACTTC. Amino acid sequence: CASSPGRDRGDEQYF.

This clonotype was counted a few times. This sequence joins TRBV12-3 or TRBV12-4 and TRBJ2-7, with 8 bases identical to TRBD2. The CDR3 is 14 amino acids. The trim removed 7 bases at V and 0 bases at J, leaving 5 bases unmatched. The CDR3 nucleotides read TGTGCCAGCACCTTAGCGGGAAGCTCCTACGAGCAGTACTTC. It codes for CASTLAGSSYEQYF.

This clonotype was picked up one time. The genes are TRBV6-2 or TRBV6-3 and TRBJ2-1; 12 bases are shared with TRBD2. The length of the CDR3 is 14 residues. Germline V lookup: CDR1 MNHEY, CDR2 SVGEGT. J was trimmed by 10 bases and V by 6 bases; bases with no gene match: 7. For the CDR3, the DNA is TGTGCCAGCAGACCGACTAGCGGGAGTGGGGAGCAGTTCTTC. Amino acid sequence: CASRPTSGSGEQFF.

The chain is built from TRBV12-5 and TRBJ2-6; the D is unclear. Trimming took 6 bases from V and 0 from J, leaving 3 bases between them. The CDR3 covers 13 residues. Germline V CDR1 and CDR2: LGHNT, FRNRAP. DNA for the CDR3: TGTGCTAGTGGGATCTCTGGGGCCAACGTCCTGACTTTC. Translation gives CASGISGANVLTF. Complete variable domain (other parts from reference TRBV12-5 and TRBJ2-6): DARVTQTPRHKVTEMGQEVTMRCQPILGHNTVFWYRQTMMQGLELLAYFRNRAPLDDSGMPKDRFSAEMPDATLATLKIQPSEPRDSAVYFCASGISGANVLTFGAGSRLTVL.

The chain employs TRBV10-3 and TRBJ1-5; the match to TRBD1 covers 7 bases. From germline, CDR1 is ENHRY and CDR2 SYGVKD. This CDR3 contains 14 residues. The trim removed 6 bases at V and 5 bases at J, leaving 7 bases unmatched. The CDR3 region is CAIRDTGVDQPQHF. Here the CDR3 DNA reads TGTGCCATCAGGGACACAGGGGTCGATCAGCCCCAGCATTTT.

The gene calls are TRBV27 and TRBJ2-1, with TRBD2 matching 8 bases. In germline, CDR1 is MNHEY, CDR2 SMNVEV (reference sequence). The CDR3 consists of 17 residues. With 5 bases clipped from V and 4 bases from J, the junction kept 13 bases outside the gene matches. This chain's CDR3 is CASSPLSGSSPYNEQFF. CDR3 coding DNA: TGTGCCAGCAGTCCTTTAAGCGGGAGCAGTCCTTACAATGAGCAGTTCTTC.

The chain uses TRBV6-2 or TRBV6-3 and TRBJ2-1; D might be TRBD1 (6 bases). The CDR3 extends over 12 amino acids. The germline V and J ends were trimmed by 8 bases and 6 bases, with 11 bases remaining between them. The germline V gene encodes CDR1 MNHEY and CDR2 SVGEGT. CDR3 region: CASQGRANEQFF. CDR3 nucleotides: TGTGCCAGCCAGGGGCGTGCCAATGAGCAGTTCTTC.